This T cell receptor (beta chain) emerged from a study of blood T cell repertoires in COVID-19. On the study more broadly: From T cells, B-cell-depleted T cells, or PBMCs came the material, which was cDNA or gDNA.

The CDR3 is 14 residues long. The ends lost 9 bases at V and 8 bases at J; junction bases unmatched: 15. The germline V gene has CDR1 SNHLY and CDR2 FYNNEI. In the original processing: Estimation of nucleated cell counts relied on the amplification of reference gene primers. Clones were sequenced by immunoSEQ multiplex PCR, and TCRdb holds only the in-frame ones, with some missing. V and J calls and clone size follow that table, whereas D and trimming were derived from the DNA. The profile covers around 170,000 clones, with roughly 81% appearing a single time and roughly 12% taken by the ten largest. Enrollment of patients from Seattle took place during active infection, with longitudinal follow-up.

The sample taken for sequencing was peripheral blood. The sequence came from a woman aged 80 or older with COVID-19, enrolled during active disease. The rearrangement uses TRBV2 and TRBJ1-1; 7 bases map to TRBD1. The CDR3 region is CASQHGNRDREAFF. Here the CDR3 DNA reads TGTGCCAGTCAACATGGGAACCGGGACAGAGAAGCTTTCTTT.